This TCR beta chain was sequenced during a study of cytomegalovirus exposure and HLA in healthy donors. Libraries were prepared by immunoSEQ multiplex PCR; TCRdb keeps only in-frame clonotypes and omits some of them. This table has approximately 150,000 clones, around 90% appearing once. V shed 6 bases and J shed 1 base, with 6 bases lying between them. Germline loops: CDR1 MNHEY, CDR2 SVGAGI. This CDR3 has 12 amino acids. The sequenced material came from PBMCs. V and J are TRBV6-5 and TRBJ1-1, with a tentative D call TRBD1 (5 bases). The clonotype originates from a woman aged 18-29 years in good health and CMV-seropositive. CDR3 DNA sequence: TGTGCCAGCAGCCAGGGGAACACTGAAGCTTTCTTT. It is translated as CASSQGNTEAFF.